What follows are 21 T cell receptor beta chains derived from one specimen sequenced in a study of blood T cell repertoires in COVID-19. Repertoires were generated with immunoSEQ multiplex PCR, while TCRdb's copy carries only in-frame clones and drops some. The sample lists fewer than 20,000 clones; around nine tenths were seen once. The sample consisted of peripheral blood. The receptors originated from a man aged 55 to 70 with active COVID-19.

This chain uses TRBV28 with TRBJ2-7; D possibly corresponds to TRBD2 (5 bases). Trimming removed 5 bases from V and 4 bases from J, with 9 bases in between. This CDR3 comprises 12 residues. Germline V gives CDR1 MDHEN, CDR2 SYDVKM. DNA for the CDR3: TGTGCCAGCAGTAGCCGGGGATACGAGCAGTACGTC. It is translated as CASSSRGYEQYV.

This chain joins TRBV28 and TRBJ1-5; the D is unclear. CDR3 length: 15 amino acids. Trimming removed 4 bases from V and 7 bases from J, with 17 bases in between. From germline, CDR1 is MDHEN and CDR2 SYDVKM. The CDR3 DNA reads TGTGCCAGCAGTTCCCCGCCGGATCCGGGGCAGCCCCAGCATTTT. Protein product: CASSSPPDPGQPQHF.

The rearrangement links TRBV6-5 to TRBJ1-4; 8 positions match TRBD1. Per germline, CDR1 MNHEY and CDR2 SVGAGI. The junction had 9 bases not matched to a gene; V was cut back by 2 bases and J by 7 bases. The CDR3 runs 16 residues. This chain's CDR3 is CASSYVPGGGGEKLFF. As DNA, the CDR3 is TGTGCCAGCAGTTACGTCCCAGGGGGCGGAGGTGAAAAACTGTTTTTT.

CDR3 sequence reads: CASSQISGNYEQYF. For the CDR3, the DNA is TGTGCCAGCAGCCAGATTAGCGGAAACTACGAGCAGTACTTC. This chain links TRBV3-1 (or the pseudogene TRBV3-2) with TRBJ2-7; tentative D call: TRBD2 (6 bases). V lost 3 bases and J 3 bases, leaving 12 bases between the germline ends. CDR1 is LGHDT and CDR2 is YNNKEL in the germline V gene (reference sequence). The CDR3 has 14 residues.

The chain carries TRBV11-3 and TRBJ2-3; no firm D call. Per germline, CDR1 SGHNT and CDR2 YENEEA. The V gene lost 5 bases and the J gene lost 4 bases, with 16 bases spanning the gap. The CDR3 loop spans 15 amino acids. The DNA for the CDR3 is TGTGCCAGCAGCGTCTCCTCCTTCGGAGCAGATACGCAGTATTTT. Its translation: CASSVSSFGADTQYF.

The rearrangement links TRBV5-8 to TRBJ2-1, with 8 bases that match TRBD2. V was pared by 4 bases and J by 13 bases, with 7 bases of the junction left unmatched. The CDR3 extends over 12 amino acids. Germline V CDR1 and CDR2: SGHTS, YDEGEE. CDR3 region: CASSPKAGGQFF. CDR3 DNA sequence: TGTGCCAGCAGCCCCAAGGCGGGGGGCCAGTTCTTC.

V usage is TRBV19 and J usage is TRBJ1-2, with D uncertain. Germline CDR1 is LNHDA and CDR2 is SQIVND (reference sequence). The CDR3 has 14 amino acids. V was shortened by 5 bases and J by 4 bases, with 14 bases between the two germline ends. The CDR3 DNA is TGTGCCAGTAGTTTGACCCGGGTTGGCTATGGCTACACCTTC. Amino acids: CASSLTRVGYGYTF.

The chain joins TRBV19 to TRBJ2-5, with D maybe TRBD2 (7 bases). This CDR3 region has 17 residues. Germline CDR1 LNHDA, CDR2 SQIVND (reference sequence). V was clipped by 2 bases and J by 1 base, with 17 bases between them. The CDR3 sequence is CASSIRGGPSIQETQYF. DNA for the CDR3: TGTGCCAGTAGTATAAGGGGGGGGCCTAGCATCCAAGAGACCCAGTACTTC.

V gene TRBV5-1 combines with J gene TRBJ2-1, with D unclear. Trimming took 2 bases from V and 8 from J, leaving 14 bases between them. Per germline, CDR1 SGHRS and CDR2 YFSETQ. The CDR3 has 14 amino acids. The CDR3 DNA reads TGCGCCAGCAGCTTTGAGGCGAAGTGGGATGAGCAGTTCTTC. This encodes CASSFEAKWDEQFF.

This sequence joins TRBV6-2 or TRBV6-3 and TRBJ1-2; tentatively, D is TRBD1 (6 bases). The CDR3 runs to 13 residues. Germline CDR1 is MNHEY and CDR2 is SVGEGT. Trimming stripped 6 bases from V and 4 bases from J, with 12 bases between. The DNA for the CDR3 is TGTGCCAGCAGCCCCACAGGGAGCTATGGCTACACCTTC. It specifies CASSPTGSYGYTF.

The chain joins TRBV5-5 to TRBJ1-3; tentatively, D is TRBD1 (5 bases). The CDR3 covers 16 residues. Trimming stripped 0 bases from V and 4 bases from J, with 14 bases between. The germline CDR1 and CDR2 sequences are SGHKS and YYEKEE (reference sequence). This CDR3 is CASSLATRGFGNTIYF. For the CDR3, the DNA is TGTGCCAGCAGCTTGGCGACACGGGGGTTCGGAAACACCATATATTTT.

This clone was found once. The rearrangement links TRBV7-2 to TRBJ1-6, with TRBD1 identical over 9 bases. V shed 6 bases and J 10 bases; nucleotides not matched to a gene: 7. Germline CDR1 and CDR2: SGHTA and FQGNSA. The CDR3 extends over 14 amino acids. CDR3 coding DNA: TGTGCCAGCAGACCCGGGACAGGGAGCTCACCCCTCCACTTT. This sequence encodes CASRPGTGSSPLHF.

The V and J genes are TRBV21-1 and TRBJ2-5; the table's D call, TRBD1, was not checked against the DNA. TRBV21-1 represents a pseudogene. CDR3 length: 16 amino acids. Here the CDR3 reads CASKPARDRHKETQYF. The DNA for the CDR3 is TGTGCCAGCAAACCAGCCCGGGACAGGCACAAAGAGACCCAGTACTTC.

This rearrangement joins TRBV7-2 to TRBJ2-5; 11 bases line up with TRBD2. V gave up 0 bases and J gave up 2 bases; unmatched junction bases: 2. Germline CDR1 is SGHTA and CDR2 is FQGNSA. This CDR3 spans 16 amino acids. CDR3 sequence (DNA): TGTGCCAGCAGCTTAGCGGCTAGCGGGGGGCAAGAGACCCAGTACTTC. Amino acids: CASSLAASGGQETQYF.

This rearrangement joins TRBV10-1 to TRBJ2-1; tentative D call: TRBD2 (6 bases). Germline V gene lookup returns CDR1 WNHNN and CDR2 SYGVQD (reference sequence). V lost 4 bases and J lost 4, with 14 bases in between. The CDR3 spans 15 residues. The CDR3 nucleotides are TGCGCCAGCAGTGCCGTAGCGGTAATTTACAATGAGCAGTTCTTC. The encoded protein is CASSAVAVIYNEQFF.

This clone occurred a few times. The rearrangement uses TRBV5-6 and TRBJ2-7; TRBD2 matches at 8 bases. The CDR3 extends over 16 amino acids. The ends lost 3 bases at V and 2 bases at J; junction bases unmatched: 10. Germline CDR1 SGHDT, CDR2 YYEEEE. CDR3 bases: TGTGCCAGCAGCTCTACGCGGGGGGAGGGACCCTACGAGCAGTACTTC. Protein product: CASSSTRGEGPYEQYF.

The chain is built from TRBV29-1 and TRBJ1-1, with a possible D match to TRBD1 (6 bases). Germline assignment: CDR1 SQVTM and CDR2 ANQGSEA. The CDR3 is 10 residues long. Between the trimmed V and J ends, which lost 7 bases and 11 bases, there was a span of 14 bases. CDR3 in DNA: TGCAGCGGCCACAGGGCCCCCGCTTTCTTT. Translated: CSGHRAPAFF.

The CDR3 bases are TGTGCCAGCAGTAGCGGACAGGCTTATAGCAATCAGCCCCAGCATTTT. Residues: CASSSGQAYSNQPQHF. This chain links TRBV6-6 with TRBJ1-5; 7 positions match TRBD1. Germline V CDR1 and CDR2: MNHNY, SVGAGI (reference sequence). V shed 5 bases and J 0 bases; nucleotides not matched to a gene: 7. CDR3 length: 16 residues.

This clone has a single count. The chain uses TRBV10-2 and TRBJ2-4; perhaps TRBD1 as D (5 bases). This CDR3 spans 16 amino acids. CDR1 is WSHSY and CDR2 is SAAADI in the germline V gene. With 7 bases removed from V and 5 bases from J, the gap between germline ends came to 21 bases. The CDR3 DNA reads TGCGCCAGCACCCGGGCCGCAGGGTTAAATGAAAACATTCAGTACTTC. It encodes CASTRAAGLNENIQYF.

The J gene is TRBJ1-4, the V gene TRBV19, with D possibly matching TRBD1 (6 bases). Per germline, CDR1 LNHDA and CDR2 SQIVND (reference sequence). The ends were cut back, 6 bases at V and 4 bases at J, with 21 bases in the middle. This CDR3 spans 17 amino acids. CDR3: CASRGILDRRGNEKLFF. For the CDR3, the DNA is TGTGCCAGTAGGGGGATTCTCGACAGGCGAGGTAATGAAAAACTGTTTTTT.

The chain carries TRBV28 and TRBJ1-1; 11 bases agree with TRBD1. J gave up 3 bases and V 5 bases, and 5 bases lay outside the gene matches. Germline V gene lookup returns CDR1 MDHEN and CDR2 SYDVKM. This CDR3 spans 15 amino acids. CDR3 loop: CASSVGGQGDTEAFF. CDR3 DNA: TGTGCCAGCAGTGTAGGGGGACAGGGGGACACTGAAGCTTTCTTT. The whole variable domain, filled in from reference TRBV28 and TRBJ1-1, reads DVKVTQSSRYLVKRTGEKVFLECVQDMDHENMFWYRQDPGLGLRLIYFSYDVKMKEKGDIPEGYSVSREKKERFSLILESASTNQTSMYLCASSVGGQGDTEAFFGQGTRLTVV.